This T cell receptor (beta chain) is from a study of blood T cell repertoires in COVID-19. Study information: Researchers got acute and convalescent COVID-19 samples from the United States, Italy and Spain. Nucleic acid was either cDNA or gDNA, and it came from T cells, B-cell-depleted T cells, or PBMCs.

CDR3 length: 14 amino acids. Germline values: CDR1 LNHDA, CDR2 SQIVND (reference sequence). Trimming cost V 4 bases and J 10 bases; bases outside gene matches: 9. In the original analysis: Reference gene primer amplification gave nucleated cell count estimates. Measured with immunoSEQ multiplex PCR; TCRdb has only the in-frame clones, and not every one. D and trimming come from the DNA, and the V and J calls and clone size come from that table. The profile shows just over 80,000 clones, 81% of them singletons. The source is a man aged 80 or over with acute or convalescent COVID-19. The rearrangement uses TRBV19 and TRBJ2-2; 7 nucleotides match TRBD1. Sequenced: peripheral blood. The CDR3 bases are TGTGCCAGTAGTAGGGGGACAGAACGCCTGGAGCTGTTTTTT. This gives the protein CASSRGTERLELFF.